This T cell receptor (beta chain) was sequenced during a study of cytomegalovirus exposure and HLA in healthy donors. Study summary: A later analysis reported the same platform for the 110 or so validation repertoires and the approximately 700 first-cohort repertoires.

Turning to this clone: Its antigen is not known.

Findings of the study overall: According to a subsequent analysis, TCR clusters identified in the first cohort showed a tendency to co-occur across the 120 validation repertoires. Reportedly, cytomegalovirus status was diagnosed with high sensitivity and specificity.

The CDR3 runs to 13 residues. V was cut by 9 bases and J by 5 bases, with 15 bases left in between. Germline V gene sequence: CDR1 ENHRY, CDR2 SYGVKD. Only in-frame clones appear in the TCRdb table, and some are missing; sequencing was by immunoSEQ multiplex PCR. The repertoire holds fewer than 100,000 clones, with roughly 91% as singletons. This rearrangement joins TRBV10-3 to TRBJ2-3; possible D gene TRBD1, 5 bases. Input material: PBMCs. The receptor was derived from a young man in good health and CMV-seronegative. The CDR3, as DNA: TGTGCCATAGAAAAACAGGCCGGAGATACGCAGTATTTT. Protein sequence: CAIEKQAGDTQYF.